This TCR beta chain derives from a study of blood T cell repertoires in COVID-19. The CDR3 has 14 amino acids. V dropped 8 bases and J dropped 0 bases, with 11 bases sitting between them. Germline-derived CDR1 and CDR2 are LNHDA and SQIVND (reference sequence). TCRdb keeps only in-frame clones here, not all; method: immunoSEQ multiplex PCR. The sample consists of 200,000 to 250,000 clones, about 90% of them appearing once. The sequenced sample consisted of PBMCs or T cells enriched from blood (not recorded which). This sequence was found in a man in his thirties or forties who had been exposed to COVID-19. The rearrangement uses TRBV19 and TRBJ2-1; tentatively, D is TRBD2 (6 bases). The CDR3, as DNA: TGTGCCAGTGGGAGCGGGCTCTCCTACAATGAGCAGTTCTTC. Amino acid sequence: CASGSGLSYNEQFF.